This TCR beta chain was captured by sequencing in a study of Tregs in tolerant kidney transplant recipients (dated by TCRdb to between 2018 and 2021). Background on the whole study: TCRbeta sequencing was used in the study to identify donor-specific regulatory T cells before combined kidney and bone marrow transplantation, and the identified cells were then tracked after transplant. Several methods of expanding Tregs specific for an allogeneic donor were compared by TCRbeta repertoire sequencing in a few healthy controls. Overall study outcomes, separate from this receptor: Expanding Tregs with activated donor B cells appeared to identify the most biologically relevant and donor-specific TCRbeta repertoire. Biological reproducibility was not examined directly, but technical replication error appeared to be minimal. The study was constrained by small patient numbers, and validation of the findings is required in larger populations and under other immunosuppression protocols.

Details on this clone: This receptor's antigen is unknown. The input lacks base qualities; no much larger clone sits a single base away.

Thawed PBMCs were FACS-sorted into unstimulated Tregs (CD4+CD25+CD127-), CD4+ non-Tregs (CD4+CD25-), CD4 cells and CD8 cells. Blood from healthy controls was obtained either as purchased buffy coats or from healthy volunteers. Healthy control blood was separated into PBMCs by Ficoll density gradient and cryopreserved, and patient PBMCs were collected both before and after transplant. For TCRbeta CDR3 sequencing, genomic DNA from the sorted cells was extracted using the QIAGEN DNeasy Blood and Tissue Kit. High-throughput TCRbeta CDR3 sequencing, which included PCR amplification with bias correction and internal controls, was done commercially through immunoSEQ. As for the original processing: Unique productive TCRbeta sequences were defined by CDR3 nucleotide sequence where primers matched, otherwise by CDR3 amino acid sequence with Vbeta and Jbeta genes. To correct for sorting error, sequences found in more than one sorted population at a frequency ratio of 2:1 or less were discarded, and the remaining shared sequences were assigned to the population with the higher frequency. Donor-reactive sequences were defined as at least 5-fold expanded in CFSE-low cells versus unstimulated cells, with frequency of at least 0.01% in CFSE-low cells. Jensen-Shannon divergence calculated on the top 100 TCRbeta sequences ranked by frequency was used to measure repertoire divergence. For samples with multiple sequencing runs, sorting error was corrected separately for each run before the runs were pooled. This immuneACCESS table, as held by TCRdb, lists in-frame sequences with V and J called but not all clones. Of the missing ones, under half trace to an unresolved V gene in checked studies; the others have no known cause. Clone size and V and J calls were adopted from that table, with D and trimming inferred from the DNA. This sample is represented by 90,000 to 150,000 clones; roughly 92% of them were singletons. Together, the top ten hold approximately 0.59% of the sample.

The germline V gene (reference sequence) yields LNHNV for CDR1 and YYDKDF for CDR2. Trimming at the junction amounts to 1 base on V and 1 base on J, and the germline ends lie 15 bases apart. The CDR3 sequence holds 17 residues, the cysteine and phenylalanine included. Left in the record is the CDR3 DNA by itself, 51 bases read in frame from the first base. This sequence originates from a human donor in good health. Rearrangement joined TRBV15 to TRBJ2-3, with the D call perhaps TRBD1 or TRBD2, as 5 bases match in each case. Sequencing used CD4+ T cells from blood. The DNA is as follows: TGTGCCACCAGCAGAGCCGCCGGGGCCCCGGGCACAGATACGCAGTATTTT. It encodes CATSRAAGAPGTDTQYF.